These 26 T cell receptor beta chains were sequenced from one sample in a study of tumor-infiltrating lymphocytes in primary liver carcinoma. Unsorted whole blood served as the source of blood RNA, and germline DNA was extracted as well. Total RNA amounting to about 520 ng was the source from which TCR beta cDNA was made with a constant-region primer. Construction of TCR beta libraries relied on three successive nested multiplex PCR rounds employing slightly modified ARM-PCR. For about 11 cycles apiece, the opening two PCR rounds ran with TRBV1-TRBV30 forward primers and a C-beta reverse primer. Using its own MiXCR run on the multiplex PCR reads, TCRdb lists one record per CDR3 protein. The sample includes more than 150,000 distinct CDR3 sequences, roughly 60% of them seen just once. The sequencing input was peripheral blood. These receptor sequences come from a middle-aged man with primary liver carcinoma and hepatitis B virus infection.

With respect to this clonotype: The junction departs from germline at one end; a sequencing error may be responsible. The J gene is TRBJ2-3, the V gene TRBV12-3 or TRBV12-4; D remains ambiguous. The CDR3 runs 14 residues. This chain's CDR3 is CVSSSPGRLETQYF. CDR3 in DNA: TGTGTCAGCAGTTCCCCTGGCAGGTTGGAAACGCAGTATTTT.

The V and J genes are TRBV6-1 and TRBJ1-2; D might be TRBD1 (5 bases). CDR3 length: 15 amino acids. The germline V gene encodes CDR1 MNHNS and CDR2 SASEGT. Trimming stripped 7 bases from V and 8 bases from J, with 23 bases between. CDR3 region: CASTEPGPTREGYTF. The CDR3 DNA sequence: TGTGCCAGCACCGAACCGGGACCGACGCGGGAAGGCTACACCTTC.

This clonotype was counted at least ten times. The gene calls are TRBV11-2 and TRBJ2-5; no clear D. CDR1 and CDR2 from the germline V gene are SGHAT and FQNNGV. The CDR3 is made up of 12 amino acids. Trimming pared 5 bases from V and 3 bases from J, leaving 7 bases between. The CDR3 sequence is CASSPPEETQYF. CDR3 DNA sequence: TGTGCCAGCAGCCCGCCTGAAGAGACCCAGTACTTC.

Only a few counts were recorded for this clonotype. The chain has TRBV6-5 and TRBJ2-7; D perhaps matches TRBD1 (5 bases). Germline-derived CDR1 and CDR2 are MNHEY and SVGAGI. V shed 0 bases and J shed 7 bases, with 13 bases lying between them. The CDR3 is 14 amino acids. The CDR3 region has the DNA TGTGCCAGCAGTTACTCTCACTACAGGTGGGAGCAGTACTTC. Protein product: CASSYSHYRWEQYF.

The V and J genes are TRBV21-1 and TRBJ2-1. TRBV21-1 is designated a pseudogene. The CDR3 has 13 residues. The CDR3, as DNA: TGTGCCAGCAGCAAAGCGTCCTACAATGAGCAGTTCTTC. It codes for CASSKASYNEQFF.

This chain joins TRBV5-1 and TRBJ2-3; 9 bases map to TRBD2. V trimming: 0 bases; J trimming: 5 bases; junction bases outside the gene matches: 4. Germline loops: CDR1 SGHRS, CDR2 YFSETQ. The CDR3 loop spans 15 amino acids. The CDR3 reads CASSLGGRGQDTQYF. In DNA, the CDR3 is TGCGCCAGCAGCTTGGGCGGGAGGGGACAAGATACGCAGTATTTT.

As to this clonotype: An end of the junction differs from the germline gene, which may be a read error. The chain has TRBV10-3 and TRBJ2-3; maybe TRBD1 (6 bases). The CDR3 length is 15 residues. The germline V gene encodes CDR1 ENHRY and CDR2 SYGVKD. In DNA form, the CDR3 reads TGTGCTATCAGTCCATTGCCAGGGGTGACAGATACGCAGTATTTT. Its translation is CAISPLPGVTDTQYF.

The rearrangement uses TRBV11-2 and TRBJ2-1, with D possibly TRBD2 on 6 matching bases. The CDR3 contains 15 residues. Trimming shortened V by 3 bases and J by 5 bases, and 14 bases separated the two germline ends. CDR1 and CDR2 from the germline V gene are SGHAT and FQNNGV. DNA of the CDR3: TGTGCCAGCAGCTTGGATATCGGGAGCCACAATGAGCAGTTCTTC. Protein sequence: CASSLDIGSHNEQFF. The full variable domain, in which reference TRBV11-2 and TRBJ2-1 provide the parts outside the CDR3, is EAGVAQSPRYKIIEKRQSVAFWCNPISGHATLYWYQQILGQGPKLLIQFQNNGVVDDSQLPKDRFSAERLKGVDSTLKIQPAKLEDSAVYLCASSLDIGSHNEQFFGPGTRLTVL.

Note on this clonotype: The conserved phenylalanine or tryptophan is not found at the CDR3 terminus, so this likely reflects a read error. The CDR3 protein is CASSEPGTRQYEQYL. The CDR3 DNA sequence: TGTGCCAGCAGCGAACCAGGGACAAGACAATACGAGCAGTACTTA. V gene TRBV11-2 combines with J gene TRBJ2-7; tentative D call: TRBD1 (6 bases). The V and J ends lost 5 bases and 4 bases respectively, with 18 bases between them. This CDR3 has 15 residues. Germline V gives CDR1 SGHAT, CDR2 FQNNGV.

This chain links TRBV29-1 with TRBJ2-2, with 11 positions matching TRBD2. The CDR3 extends over 15 amino acids. The V gene end was trimmed by 3 bases and the J gene end by 5 bases; junction bases not matched to a gene: 5. The V gene's germline CDR1 is SQVTM and CDR2 ANQGSEA. This CDR3 is CSVEGTSGSTGELFF. CDR3 DNA sequence: TGCAGCGTTGAGGGAACTAGCGGGAGTACCGGGGAGCTGTTTTTT.

A few counts support this clonotype. The rearrangement joins TRBV13 to TRBJ1-2; 7 bases are a match to TRBD1. This CDR3 region has 13 residues. The germline gives CDR1 PRHDT, CDR2 FYEKMQ (reference sequence). The V gene end was trimmed by 2 bases and the J gene end by 8 bases; junction bases not matched to a gene: 5. In DNA, the CDR3 is TGTGCCAGCAGCTTAAGCAGGGGGTCCGGCTACACCTTC. Translation: CASSLSRGSGYTF.

The chain combines TRBV5-4 with TRBJ2-3; either TRBD1 or TRBD2 may fit D (5 bases each). Looked up from germline, CDR1 is SGHNT and CDR2 is YYREEE (reference sequence). Trimming pared 3 bases from V and 2 bases from J, leaving 10 bases between. The CDR3 is 14 amino acids. The CDR3 region has the DNA TGTGCCAGCAGCTCGGGACGAGCCACAGATACGCAGTATTTT. Translated: CASSSGRATDTQYF. The full variable domain, in which reference TRBV5-4 and TRBJ2-3 provide the parts outside the CDR3, is ETGVTQSPTHLIKTRGQQVTLRCSSQSGHNTVSWYQQALGQGPQFIFQYYREEENGRGNFPPRFSGLQFPNYSSELNVNALELDDSALYLCASSSGRATDTQYFGPGTRLTVL.

This clonotype appeared many times. The rearrangement joins TRBV5-6 to TRBJ1-5; D is possibly TRBD1 (5 bases). The germline CDR1 and CDR2 sequences are SGHDT and YYEEEE. CDR3 size: 14 residues. Trimming pared 0 bases from V and 4 bases from J, leaving 8 bases between. CDR3 nucleotide sequence: TGTGCCAGCAGCTTGGGACAGATTAATCAGCCCCAGCATTTT. This encodes CASSLGQINQPQHF.

This clonotype was detected a few times. This rearrangement joins TRBV4-2 to TRBJ1-3; D ambiguous. In germline, CDR1 is LGHNA, CDR2 YNFKEQ. This CDR3 has 15 residues. V was pared by 0 bases and J by 0 bases, with 6 bases between. The CDR3 region has the DNA TGTGCCAGCAGCCAAGAGCAGTTCTCTGGAAACACCATATATTTT. Translated: CASSQEQFSGNTIYF.

Points on this clonotype: This sequence may be a read error, since a much larger clone differs from it by one base. This chain links TRBV29-1 with TRBJ2-3, with 7 bases lining up with TRBD1. Germline V gene sequence: CDR1 SQVTM, CDR2 ANQGSEA. The CDR3 has 13 residues. DNA for the CDR3: TGCAGCGTTGAGAACAGGGGTTTTCGTACGCTGTATTTT. Residues: CSVENRGFRTLYF.

Regarding this clonotype: A much larger clonotype is one base distant, so this may be a read error. The chain employs TRBV11-2 and TRBJ1-2; no clear D gene. Germline V gene data show CDR1 as SGHAT and CDR2 as FQNNGV. The CDR3 covers 16 residues. In DNA form, the CDR3 reads TGTGCCAGCAACTTAAGAGGAGACTCGTCGAACTATGGCTACACCTTC. Its protein is CASNLRGDSSNYGYTF. The entire variable domain, with the rest obtained from reference TRBV11-2 and TRBJ1-2, is as follows: EAGVAQSPRYKIIEKRQSVAFWCNPISGHATLYWYQQILGQGPKLLIQFQNNGVVDDSQLPKDRFSAERLKGVDSTLKIQPAKLEDSAVYLCASNLRGDSSNYGYTFGSGTRLTVV.

The count of this clonotype is one. A single base separates this from a much larger clone, so it may be a read error. This rearrangement joins TRBV12-3 or TRBV12-4 to TRBJ1-1, with D unclear. V was clipped by 7 bases and J by 6 bases, with 18 bases between them. This CDR3 has 14 amino acids. The CDR3 loop reads CASTLDLSAAEAFF. The CDR3 DNA reads TGTGCCAGCACCCTTGACCTATCGGCGGCTGAAGCTTTCTTT.

Concerning this clonotype itself: Given the absence of the conserved phenylalanine or tryptophan at the CDR3 end, a read error is likely. The chain carries TRBV11-2 and TRBJ2-1, with 11 bases that match TRBD2. The CDR3 sequence is 16 residues long. CDR1 SGHAT and CDR2 FQNNGV come from the germline V gene. After removal of 5 bases from V and 6 bases from J, the junction contained 9 bases not matched to a gene. The CDR3 DNA follows: TGTGCCAGCAGCCACTGGGCTAGCGGGAGGTCCAATGAGCAGTTCCTC. Translated: CASSHWASGRSNEQFL.

This clonotype was detected once. At one of its ends the junction is not consistent with the germline gene, which may arise from a read error. The CDR3 reads CASSYLGDQATQYF. The CDR3 region has the DNA TGTGCCAGCAGTTATCTTGGGGATCAAGCGACCCAGTACTTC. This chain joins TRBV6-6 and TRBJ2-5; D is ambiguous. The CDR3 extends over 14 amino acids. Germline V lookup: CDR1 MNHNY, CDR2 SVGAGI (reference sequence).

J is TRBJ2-3 and V is TRBV5-4; D is unclear. Germline V gives CDR1 SGHNT, CDR2 YYREEE (reference sequence). V was clipped by 1 base and J by 5 bases, with 5 bases between them. This CDR3 is built from 12 residues. CDR3 region: CASSLQQDTQYF. In nucleotides, the CDR3 is TGTGCCAGCAGCTTGCAGCAAGATACGCAGTATTTT.

About this clonotype itself: This CDR3 is missing its conserved last phenylalanine or tryptophan, likely due to a read error. The chain combines TRBV6-6 with TRBJ2-5; weak D call: TRBD1 (6 bases). The CDR3 runs 14 residues. Trimming shortened V by 3 bases and J by 1 base, and 9 bases separated the two germline ends. Per the germline V gene, CDR1 is MNHNY and CDR2 is SVGAGI (reference sequence). The CDR3 sequence: CASSYGQFQETQYL. The CDR3 region has the DNA TGTGCCAGCAGTTATGGACAGTTCCAAGAGACCCAGTACCTT.

The rearrangement uses TRBV15 and TRBJ1-5, with a weak D call TRBD1 (6 bases). The V gene lost 5 bases and the J gene lost 5 bases, with 19 bases spanning the gap. Germline V gene lookup returns CDR1 LNHNV and CDR2 YYDKDF (reference sequence). This CDR3 has 16 residues. Here the CDR3 DNA reads TGTGCCACCAGCCGTGTTCGAGGGACACCAGATCAGCCCCAGCATTTT. It specifies CATSRVRGTPDQPQHF.

The rearrangement uses TRBV2 and TRBJ2-7; 9 bases match TRBD1. CDR3 size: 16 residues. J lost 5 bases, V lost 6 bases, and 14 bases had no gene match. Germline V gene sequence: CDR1 SNHLY, CDR2 FYNNEI. CDR3 sequence: CASRTGTGQGSHEQYF. CDR3 in DNA: TGTGCCAGCAGGACCGGGACGGGACAGGGATCTCACGAGCAGTACTTC.

The sample holds one count of this clonotype. A clone one base away is much larger, so this may be a read error. The chain couples TRBV12-3 or TRBV12-4 to TRBJ2-3, with TRBD2 identical over 8 bases. V gave up 8 bases and J gave up 4 bases; unmatched junction bases: 11. This CDR3 has 15 residues. The CDR3 DNA sequence: TGTGCCAGCTGGGTAGGGCGGGGGGCAGCAGATACGCAGTATTTT. Translating gives CASWVGRGAADTQYF.

Notes on this clonotype: At one of its ends the junction is not consistent with the germline gene, which may arise from a read error. The V gene is TRBV11-2, the J gene TRBJ2-7; D uncertain. The CDR3 covers 12 residues. Germline CDR1 SGHAT, CDR2 FQNNGV. The CDR3 bases are TGTGCCAGCAGGACCACGGGCTACGAGCACTACTTC. Translating it yields CASRTTGYEHYF. The full variable domain, its missing parts supplied by reference TRBV11-2 and TRBJ2-7, is EAGVAQSPRYKIIEKRQSVAFWCNPISGHATLYWYQQILGQGPKLLIQFQNNGVVDDSQLPKDRFSAERLKGVDSTLKIQPAKLEDSAVYLCASRTTGYEHYFGPGTRLTVT.

This clonotype has more than one count but fewer than ten. The chain couples TRBV6-5 to TRBJ2-7; D gene ambiguous. Looked up from germline, CDR1 is MNHEY and CDR2 is SVGAGI. The CDR3 consists of 14 residues. V lost 0 bases and J 3 bases, leaving 9 bases between the germline ends. The CDR3 is CASSYSYSVYEQYF. CDR3 DNA: TGTGCCAGCAGTTACTCATATTCCGTCTACGAGCAGTACTTC.